The following is a TCR beta chain sequence with its context. Its antigen is not known. TCRdb used MiXCR to reprocess the PCR reads, holding one entry per CDR3 protein. The data show about 21,000 distinct CDR3 sequences, 50% to 75% seen once. This record belongs to a study of vaccination and CD4 T cells after COVID-19. Study as a whole: Participants, all vaccine recipients, received two doses of either BNT162b2 or mRNA-1273.

Per germline, CDR1 LNHDA and CDR2 SQIVND (reference sequence). The CDR3 has 15 amino acids. Losses at the gene ends were 5 bases for V and 3 bases for J; bases not matched to a gene: 6. Study-wide points: There was no significant change from approximately 23 to 38 median reactive clonotypes.

The input for sequencing was CD4+ T cells from blood, taken after SARS-CoV-2 vaccination. This rearrangement joins TRBV19 to TRBJ2-1, with 8 positions matching TRBD2. The TCR comes from a human donor who had recovered from COVID-19. The CDR3 region is CASSVGTSGYNEQFF. CDR3 nucleotide sequence: TGTGCCAGTAGTGTCGGGACTAGTGGCTACAATGAGCAGTTCTTC. Supplemented by reference TRBV19 and TRBJ2-1, the full variable domain reads DGGITQSPKYLFRKEGQNVTLSCEQNLNHDAMYWYRQDPGQGLRLIYYSQIVNDFQKGDIAEGYSVSREKKESFPLTVTSAQKNPTAFYLCASSVGTSGYNEQFFGPGTRLTVL.